This T cell receptor beta chain was sequenced during a study of cytomegalovirus exposure and HLA in healthy donors. Study background: Ancestry clustering placed about four fifths of 350 to 500 genotyped donors in the Caucasian-associated cluster. General study points: No immune exposure information besides CMV serostatus was available. Per a later analysis, about 18,000 TCR beta sequences showed association with HLA alleles at 0.05 false discovery rate.

This cohort consisted of healthy bone marrow donors. Note on this clone: Its specificity is not known.

PCR primers comprised 60 Vbeta and 13 Jbeta primers. Method: immunoSEQ multiplex PCR; TCRdb's copy keeps in-frame clones and lacks some. The data contain 110,000 to 150,000 clones, 65% to 90% of them singletons. The TCR comes from a female donor in good health and CMV-seronegative. Sample: PBMCs.

The CDR3 loop is CASSLAGGSRGKEQFF. CDR3 in DNA: TGCGCCAGCAGCTTGGCAGGGGGGTCTAGGGGCAAGGAGCAGTTCTTC. This chain uses TRBV5-1 with TRBJ2-1, with D tentatively TRBD1 (7 bases). The CDR3 is 16 amino acids. Germline CDR1 SGHRS, CDR2 YFSETQ. V shed 0 bases and J shed 10 bases, with 20 bases lying between them.